This TCR beta chain was documented in a study of blood T cell repertoires in COVID-19. As for the study in general: T cells, B-cell-depleted T cells, or PBMCs provided the cDNA or gDNA that served as material.

The data were produced by immunoSEQ multiplex PCR, yet TCRdb's version contains in-frame clones alone and is incomplete. Of 380,000 or so clones in the sample, about 89% were seen once. The length of the CDR3 is 17 residues. Looked up from germline, CDR1 is SGHRS and CDR2 is YFSETQ. Losses at the gene ends were 4 bases for V and 1 base for J; bases not matched to a gene: 13. The clonotype originates from a man aged 35 to 55 with acute or convalescent COVID-19. The chain couples TRBV5-1 to TRBJ2-7, with 8 bases identical to TRBD1. The sample comprised peripheral blood. The CDR3 protein is CASSPGQGSGFSYEQYF. CDR3 DNA sequence: TGCGCCAGCAGCCCCGGACAGGGATCAGGGTTTTCCTACGAGCAGTACTTC.